Below are 14 T cell receptor beta chains sequenced from a single sample in a study of regulatory T cells in long-lasting Graves disease. As to time point: newly diagnosed GD, antithyroid drugs for less than 3 months. With RNA extracted from PBMCs as input, the TCR library was made. Combining iRepertoire HTBI primers with Arm-PCR of CDR3 regions, the authors built TCR beta libraries. TCRdb reprocessed the multiplex PCR reads via MiXCR and lists one record per CDR3 protein. The sample holds 500,000 or so distinct CDR3 sequences, 12% to 15% seen once. The same data also contributed to another study, on T cells in Graves' hyperthyroidism and ophthalmopathy.

The material sequenced was peripheral blood mononuclear cells (PBMCs), taken at new diagnosis, from a patient treated with antithyroid drugs. The receptors stem from a woman aged 45-60 years with Graves disease.

This clonotype was recorded at least ten times. The chain carries TRBV27 and TRBJ2-1; D is possibly TRBD1 or TRBD2 (5 bases each). The V end lost 6 bases, the J end lost 5 bases, and 20 bases lay between the germline ends. The V gene's germline CDR1 is MNHEY and CDR2 SMNVEV (reference sequence). The CDR3 contains 16 residues. The CDR3 spells CASRGVGRSVNNEQFF. The CDR3 nucleotides are TGTGCCAGCAGGGGGGTGGGAAGAAGCGTAAACAATGAGCAGTTCTTC.

The chain joins TRBV5-1 to TRBJ1-2; TRBD1 might be the D (6 bases). The CDR3 covers 14 residues. V was trimmed by 1 base and J by 6 bases, leaving 13 bases between them. CDR1 is SGHRS and CDR2 is YFSETQ in the germline V gene. CDR3: CASSLTGIGDGYTF. CDR3 nucleotide sequence: TGCGCCAGCAGCTTGACAGGGATCGGTGATGGCTACACCTTC.

Only a few counts were recorded for this clonotype. The CDR3 DNA is TGTGCCAGCAGCTCAAGGGACAGGGGTTCTGGAAACACCATATATTTT. It yields the protein CASSSRDRGSGNTIYF. The rearrangement links TRBV7-9 to TRBJ1-3, with 10 positions matching TRBD1. Trimming at V came to 4 bases and at J to 1 base, leaving 4 bases not matched to a gene. Germline CDR1 SEHNR, CDR2 FQNEAQ (reference sequence). The CDR3 loop spans 16 amino acids.

This clonotype was observed at least ten times. V gene TRBV6-1 combines with J gene TRBJ2-3; TRBD2 matches at 9 bases. J lost 4 bases, V lost 7 bases, and 6 bases had no gene match. The CDR3 consists of 14 residues. Germline CDR1 and CDR2: MNHNS and SASEGT. The CDR3 loop reads CASNPGLASDTQYF. As DNA, the CDR3 is TGTGCCAGCAACCCGGGACTAGCTTCAGATACGCAGTATTTT.

The sample holds many counts of this clonotype. This chain connects TRBV6-5 to TRBJ1-5; D remains ambiguous. The V end was cut by 2 bases, the J end by 7 bases, with 9 bases between. There are 13 residues in the CDR3. Looked up from germline, CDR1 is MNHEY and CDR2 is SVGAGI. CDR3 sequence reads: CASSYGIGQPQHF. The CDR3 coding sequence is TGTGCCAGCAGTTACGGGATTGGGCAGCCCCAGCATTTT.

This clonotype was counted only a few times. The V call is TRBV18, the J call TRBJ2-7; D is perhaps TRBD1 (6 bases). CDR3 length equals 13 residues. Germline assignment: CDR1 KGHSH and CDR2 LQKENI. The ends were cut back, 6 bases at V and 2 bases at J, with 11 bases in the middle. CDR3 coding DNA: TGTGCCAGCTCGCAGACAGGAGCCTACGAGCAGTACTTC. Amino acids: CASSQTGAYEQYF.

This clonotype showed up just a few times. This sequence joins TRBV6-2 or TRBV6-3 and TRBJ2-1; tentatively, D is TRBD2 (5 bases). The CDR3 extends over 15 amino acids. Germline V gene data show CDR1 as MNHEY and CDR2 as SVGEGT. V dropped 7 bases and J dropped 7 bases, with 20 bases sitting between them. CDR3 region: CASTEVFARKNEQFF. In DNA, the CDR3 is TGTGCCAGCACGGAGGTCTTCGCGAGGAAAAATGAGCAGTTCTTC.

This sequence joins TRBV4-1 and TRBJ1-1, with a weak D call TRBD1 (5 bases). Trimming cost V 2 bases and J 5 bases, with 18 bases left between them. The germline V gene encodes CDR1 MGHRA and CDR2 YSYEKL. The CDR3 has 16 amino acids. DNA of the CDR3: TGCGCCAGCAGCCAAAGAGACGGGGGGGGATGGACTGAAGCTTTCTTT. Protein: CASSQRDGGGWTEAFF.

CDR3 amino acids: CASSVEGSWRYEQYF. CDR3 DNA sequence: TGTGCCAGCAGCGTAGAGGGTAGCTGGAGGTACGAGCAGTACTTC. V and J are TRBV9 and TRBJ2-7, with D possibly being TRBD2 (5 bases). CDR1 is SGDLS, CDR2 YYNGEE, per germline. Trimming cost V 0 bases and J 4 bases, with 14 bases left between them. The length of the CDR3 is 15 residues.

The chain recombines TRBV20-1 with TRBJ1-5; tentative D call: TRBD1 (5 bases). The length of the CDR3 is 16 residues. V was shortened by 7 bases and J by 0 bases, with 19 bases between the two germline ends. Germline-derived CDR1 and CDR2 are DFQATT and SNEGSKA (reference sequence). The CDR3 bases are TGCAGTGGTACGGCGACCGGGGCTTATAGCAATCAGCCCCAGCATTTT. Residues: CSGTATGAYSNQPQHF.

The sample holds a few counts of this clonotype. The V gene is TRBV3-1, the J gene TRBJ1-1; D remains unclear. The V end was cut by 5 bases, the J end by 4 bases, with 14 bases between. The CDR3 extends over 14 amino acids. CDR1 LGHDT and CDR2 YNNKEL come from the germline V gene (reference sequence). Here the CDR3 reads CASSSGGWGTEAFF. The CDR3 DNA sequence: TGTGCCAGCAGCTCCGGAGGATGGGGCACTGAAGCTTTCTTT.

V usage is TRBV18 and J usage is TRBJ2-1, with D possibly TRBD1 on 5 matching bases. CDR1 is KGHSH, CDR2 LQKENI, per germline. The CDR3 length is 15 residues. With 3 bases removed from V and 0 bases from J, the gap between germline ends came to 9 bases. CDR3 residues: CASSPDMSSYNEQFF. Written as DNA, the CDR3 is TGTGCCAGCTCACCGGACATGAGCTCCTACAATGAGCAGTTCTTC.

This chain uses TRBV19 with TRBJ1-1; perhaps TRBD1 as D (5 bases). Germline CDR1 reads LNHDA; CDR2 reads SQIVND (reference sequence). This CDR3 comprises 14 residues. V was shortened by 7 bases and J by 0 bases, with 12 bases between the two germline ends. For the CDR3, the DNA is TGTGCCAGTACGACAGCCAGATTGAACACTGAAGCTTTCTTT. Its protein is CASTTARLNTEAFF. The variable domain in full, with the rest retrieved from reference TRBV19 and TRBJ1-1, is DGGITQSPKYLFRKEGQNVTLSCEQNLNHDAMYWYRQDPGQGLRLIYYSQIVNDFQKGDIAEGYSVSREKKESFPLTVTSAQKNPTAFYLCASTTARLNTEAFFGQGTRLTVV.

This clonotype occurred a few times. This may be a read error: a much more frequent sequence differs by one nucleotide. The V call is TRBV12-3 or TRBV12-4, the J call TRBJ2-5, with a tentative D call TRBD2 (6 bases). The CDR3 is 12 amino acids. Trimming left V 4 bases short and J 9 bases short, with 12 bases between. CDR3 loop: CASSSSRESQYF. CDR3 bases: TGTGCCAGCAGTTCGTCACGGGAGTCCCAGTACTTC.